The sequence of this T cell receptor beta chain was determined in a study of CD8 T cells in Susac syndrome. RNA totalling about 0.5 to 1 ug underwent reverse transcription with random hexamers. TCRdb analysed the immunoSEQ multiplex PCR reads with MiXCR anew, one entry per CDR3 protein. The data show 95,000 to 150,000 distinct CDR3 sequences, 90% to 95% seen once. The ends were cut back, 1 base at V and 11 bases at J, with 22 bases in the middle. Germline values: CDR1 SGHDN, CDR2 FVKESK. The CDR3 runs to 16 residues. Sequenced material: CD8+ T cells from PBMCs. This TCR was sampled from a human donor with Susac syndrome. The chain has TRBV14 and TRBJ2-3; maybe TRBD2 (6 bases). The CDR3 DNA reads TGTGCCAGCAGCCAAGGCGGGGTAGCGGCCCCCTTGAGGCAGTATTTT. Its translation: CASSQGGVAAPLRQYF.